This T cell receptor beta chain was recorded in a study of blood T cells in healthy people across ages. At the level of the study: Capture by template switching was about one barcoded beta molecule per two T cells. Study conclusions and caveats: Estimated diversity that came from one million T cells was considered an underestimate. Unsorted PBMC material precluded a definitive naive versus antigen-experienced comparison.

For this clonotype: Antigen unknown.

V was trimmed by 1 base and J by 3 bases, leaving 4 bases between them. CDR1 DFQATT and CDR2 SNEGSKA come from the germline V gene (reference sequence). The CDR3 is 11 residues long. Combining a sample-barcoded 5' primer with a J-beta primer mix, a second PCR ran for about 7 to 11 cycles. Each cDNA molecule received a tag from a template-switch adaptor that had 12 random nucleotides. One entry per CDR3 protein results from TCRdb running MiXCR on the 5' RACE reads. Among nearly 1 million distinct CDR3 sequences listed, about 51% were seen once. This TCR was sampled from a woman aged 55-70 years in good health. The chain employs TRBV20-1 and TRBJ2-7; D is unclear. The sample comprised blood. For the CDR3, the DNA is TGCAGTGCTAGAGTGATCTACGAGCAGTACTTC. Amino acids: CSARVIYEQYF.